This T cell receptor (beta chain) is from a study of CD8+ T cells in alopecia areata. General study findings and limits: Lesional tissue from the scalp (especially in alopecia totalis/universalis) showed higher clonality than normal scalp.

The CDR3 runs 14 residues. V lost 8 bases and J lost 4; bases outside the gene matches: 10. From germline, CDR1 is MNHEY and CDR2 SVGAGI. Sample treatment: oral pan-JAK inhibitor, 5-10 mg twice daily. Obtained from alopecia areata patients were lesional scalp punch biopsies along with peripheral blood. This clone was seen more than once but under ten times. Antigen specificity is unknown. Investigators isolated RNA and reverse transcribed it into cDNA to act as the sequencing template. Measured with immunoSEQ multiplex PCR; TCRdb has only the in-frame clones, and not every one. This sample has 70,000 or so clones, with approximately 29% found just once.

V gene TRBV6-5 combines with J gene TRBJ1-2; 7 positions agree with TRBD1. This clonotype was obtained from a human donor with alopecia areata. The sample in question was CD8+ T cells sorted from blood, obtained at week 4, from a patient treated with tofacitinib. The CDR3 bases are TGTGCCAGCGGATACAGGGGCGGCCCCTATGGCTACACCTTC. Its translation is CASGYRGGPYGYTF.